These 23 T cell receptor beta chains share one sample of origin, sequenced in a study of blood T cells in healthy people across ages. A second roughly 6 to 12 cycle PCR used barcoded and J-beta primers. Each CDR3 protein gets one entry after TCRdb re-called the 5' RACE reads with MiXCR. This table holds some 1,000,000 distinct CDR3 sequences, 25% found once. The same specimen was also included in a second study, on T cells of mothers and their children.

Sequenced: blood. The receptors were sampled from a girl aged 2 to 10 in good health.

This rearrangement joins TRBV5-1 to TRBJ1-3; D is undetermined. This CDR3 has 16 residues. V lost 0 bases, J lost 0 bases, and 10 bases lay in between. Germline V CDR1 and CDR2: SGHRS, YFSETQ. The CDR3 protein is CASSLVGPTSGNTIYF. In DNA form, the CDR3 reads TGCGCCAGCAGCTTGGTTGGGCCTACCTCTGGAAACACCATATATTTT.

This clonotype was recorded a few times. This chain connects TRBV12-3 or TRBV12-4 to TRBJ1-3; no clear D gene. V was shortened by 1 base and J by 8 bases, with 9 bases between the two germline ends. This CDR3 contains 13 residues. CDR3 region: CASSLGREHTIYF. CDR3 nucleotides: TGTGCCAGCAGTTTAGGCAGAGAACACACCATATATTTT.

This clonotype was detected a few times. The chain combines TRBV10-3 with TRBJ1-1; perhaps TRBD1 as D (5 bases). CDR1 is ENHRY and CDR2 is SYGVKD in the germline V gene. Trimming cost V 6 bases and J 4 bases, with 6 bases left between them. There are 11 residues in the CDR3. CDR3 sequence: CAISGATEAFF. The CDR3 nucleotides are TGTGCCATCAGCGGGGCCACTGAAGCTTTCTTT.

The V call is TRBV3-1, the J call TRBJ2-1, with 7 bases that match TRBD2. This CDR3 is 16 amino acids long. Germline CDR1 LGHDT, CDR2 YNNKEL (reference sequence). The V gene end was trimmed by 0 bases and the J gene end by 8 bases; junction bases not matched to a gene: 10. DNA for the CDR3: TGTGCCAGCAGCCAAGAAAGTTCGCGGGGGATCGATGAGCAGTTCTTC. Protein product: CASSQESSRGIDEQFF.

Only one count was recorded for this clonotype. The chain combines TRBV18 with TRBJ2-1; 7 bases line up with TRBD2. The V gene end was trimmed by 3 bases and the J gene end by 8 bases; junction bases not matched to a gene: 4. The germline gives CDR1 KGHSH, CDR2 LQKENI. The length of the CDR3 is 13 residues. This CDR3 is CASSPLTSDEQFF. CDR3 nucleotides: TGTGCCAGCTCACCCCTCACTAGCGATGAGCAGTTCTTC.

This chain uses TRBV7-2 with TRBJ2-3; 14 positions match TRBD2. Germline CDR1 and CDR2: SGHTA and FQGNSA. The J segment lost 11 bases and the V segment lost 5 bases, leaving 9 bases of the junction unmatched. This CDR3 comprises 15 residues. CDR3 region: CASSPTGTSGGWQYF. In nucleotides, the CDR3 is TGTGCCAGCAGCCCAACCGGGACTAGCGGGGGTTGGCAGTATTTT.

The chain employs TRBV20-1 and TRBJ2-7; 11 positions agree with TRBD1. The germline V gene has CDR1 DFQATT and CDR2 SNEGSKA (reference sequence). After removal of 4 bases from V and 4 bases from J, the junction contained 9 bases not matched to a gene. There are 15 residues in the CDR3. Here the CDR3 DNA reads TGCAGTGCTACAAACCCGGGACAGGGGGTTTACGAGCAGTACTTC. This encodes CSATNPGQGVYEQYF.

This clonotype was detected only a few times. The V and J genes are TRBV24-1 and TRBJ1-2; D gene ambiguous. The CDR3 totals 14 residues. Trimming shortened V by 5 bases and J by 1 base, and 10 bases separated the two germline ends. Looked up from germline, CDR1 is KGHDR and CDR2 is SFDVKD. CDR3 in DNA: TGTGCCACCAGTGGTGAGGGTGATAACTATGGCTACACCTTC. The encoded protein is CATSGEGDNYGYTF.

The J gene is TRBJ2-2, the V gene TRBV4-2, with D perhaps matching TRBD1 (7 bases). The CDR3 is 15 amino acids. Between the trimmed V and J ends, which lost 1 base and 7 bases, there was a span of 13 bases. The germline V gene has CDR1 LGHNA and CDR2 YNFKEQ. This CDR3 is CASSQGQGGHGELFF. CDR3 DNA sequence: TGTGCCAGCAGCCAAGGACAGGGAGGACACGGGGAGCTGTTTTTT.

V gene TRBV25-1 combines with J gene TRBJ1-6, with D hard to call. Looked up from germline, CDR1 is MGHDK and CDR2 is SYGVNS. Trimming left V 3 bases short and J 5 bases short, with 8 bases between. There are 14 residues in the CDR3. The CDR3 bases are TGTGCCAGCAGTGATAGCAGGAATAATTCACCCCTCCACTTT. Its translation is CASSDSRNNSPLHF.

As regards this clonotype: Sequence at one end of the junction differs from germline and may be a read error. The J gene is TRBJ2-7, the V gene TRBV5-1; no reliable D call. The CDR3 extends over 11 amino acids. Germline CDR1 and CDR2: SGHRS and YFSETQ. DNA for the CDR3: TGCGCCGGCAGCCACAACTACGAGCAGTACTTC. This sequence encodes CAGSHNYEQYF.

Concerning this clonotype: An end of the junction does not agree with germline; a read error may underlie this. V is TRBV29-1 and J is TRBJ2-1; 9 positions agree with TRBD1. This CDR3 region has 10 residues. CDR1 SQVTM and CDR2 ANQGSEA come from the germline V gene. CDR3 sequence (DNA): TGCGGCGTAACTACGGACAGGGGGTTCTTC. It specifies CGVTTDRGFF.

This chain uses TRBV7-2 with TRBJ1-6, with D maybe TRBD1 (5 bases). This CDR3 region has 13 residues. Trimming left V 3 bases short and J 9 bases short, with 9 bases between. The germline V gene has CDR1 SGHTA and CDR2 FQGNSA. CDR3 in amino acids: CASSFEQVSPLHF. The CDR3 coding sequence is TGTGCCAGCAGCTTCGAACAGGTTTCACCCCTCCACTTT.

The table lists this clonotype with a few counts. The chain has TRBV29-1 and TRBJ1-2; tentative D call: TRBD1 (6 bases). The germline gives CDR1 SQVTM, CDR2 ANQGSEA. CDR3 length: 14 amino acids. Trimming took 7 bases from V and 4 from J, leaving 19 bases between them. CDR3 protein: CSALDTGSVYGYTF. The DNA for the CDR3 is TGCAGCGCCTTGGACACAGGGAGCGTCTATGGCTACACCTTC.

V and J are TRBV6-2 or TRBV6-3 and TRBJ2-6; the match to TRBD1 covers 7 bases. Losses at the gene ends were 5 bases for V and 0 bases for J; bases not matched to a gene: 10. The CDR3 extends over 18 amino acids. The germline CDR1 and CDR2 sequences are MNHEY and SVGEGT. The CDR3 DNA is TGTGCCAGCAGTCTGATAAAGGGACAGAGCTCTGGGGCCAACGTCCTGACTTTC. Its translation: CASSLIKGQSSGANVLTF.

In this sample, this clonotype turned up a few times. The chain recombines TRBV20-1 with TRBJ1-2, with D unclear. Trimming took 3 bases from V and 2 from J, leaving 16 bases between them. The germline CDR1 and CDR2 sequences are DFQATT and SNEGSKA (reference sequence). The CDR3 has 15 residues. CDR3 residues: CSARFPTAHNYGYTF. The CDR3 DNA is TGCAGTGCTAGGTTTCCGACGGCCCACAACTATGGCTACACCTTC.

About this clonotype: At one end, the junction sequence differs from germline, possibly due to a read error. The gene calls are TRBV7-2 and TRBJ1-2; 7 bases map to TRBD1. CDR3 length: 15 amino acids. CDR1 and CDR2 from the germline V gene are SGHTA and FQGNSA. The DNA of the CDR3 is TGTGCCAGCACCTTAACGACAGGGTCGCAGTGGGGCTACACCTTC. Encoded protein: CASTLTTGSQWGYTF.

This clonotype was picked up a small number of times. The chain recombines TRBV29-1 with TRBJ2-1, with TRBD1 matching over 7 bases. CDR3 length: 15 residues. Trimming removed 7 bases from V and 4 bases from J; junction bases left unmatched: 13. CDR1 and CDR2 (germline): SQVTM, ANQGSEA. CDR3 sequence: CSALVSGQAYNEQFF. The CDR3 bases are TGCAGCGCTCTGGTTTCCGGACAGGCTTACAATGAGCAGTTCTTC.

The chain carries TRBV6-5 and TRBJ2-1; a possible D gene is TRBD1 (6 bases). Trimming cost V 8 bases and J 5 bases, with 16 bases left between them. Germline loops: CDR1 MNHEY, CDR2 SVGAGI. The CDR3 is 14 residues long. The CDR3 reads CASRHRDNHNEQFF. Written as DNA, the CDR3 is TGTGCCAGCCGCCACCGGGACAATCACAATGAGCAGTTCTTC.

The rearrangement joins TRBV7-9 to TRBJ1-2; TRBD1 matches at 9 bases. The CDR3 loop spans 19 amino acids. V trimming: 5 bases; J trimming: 2 bases; junction bases outside the gene matches: 18. The germline CDR1 and CDR2 sequences are SEHNR and FQNEAQ (reference sequence). For the CDR3, the DNA is TGTGCCAGCAGCCTTATCGGACAGGGGCCAACCCCAGACAACTATGGCTACACCTTC. Amino acid sequence: CASSLIGQGPTPDNYGYTF.

The CDR3 spells CASSLESPGGSSDTQYF. The CDR3 DNA is TGTGCCAGCAGCTTAGAATCCCCCGGAGGATCATCAGATACGCAGTATTTT. V is TRBV7-2 and J is TRBJ2-3; D perhaps matches TRBD2 (5 bases). Germline CDR1 SGHTA, CDR2 FQGNSA. The CDR3 runs 17 residues. V was clipped by 1 base and J by 4 bases, with 18 bases between them.

This clonotype was observed a handful of times. The chain employs TRBV6-5 and TRBJ1-5; TRBD1 aligns across 9 bases. CDR3 length: 16 residues. V dropped 4 bases and J dropped 0; count of bases not matched to a gene: 4. In germline, CDR1 is MNHEY, CDR2 SVGAGI. CDR3 sequence reads: CASSCGTGLSNQPQHF. The CDR3 bases are TGTGCCAGCAGTTGCGGGACAGGGCTTAGCAATCAGCCCCAGCATTTT.

Only a few counts were recorded for this clonotype. The CDR3: CSARAGDPAETQYF. Written as DNA, the CDR3 is TGCAGTGCTAGAGCAGGGGACCCCGCCGAGACCCAGTACTTC. This chain links TRBV20-1 with TRBJ2-5, with D perhaps matching TRBD1 (6 bases). The germline CDR1 and CDR2 sequences are DFQATT and SNEGSKA (reference sequence). The ends were cut back, 1 base at V and 5 bases at J, with 14 bases in the middle. The length of the CDR3 is 14 residues.